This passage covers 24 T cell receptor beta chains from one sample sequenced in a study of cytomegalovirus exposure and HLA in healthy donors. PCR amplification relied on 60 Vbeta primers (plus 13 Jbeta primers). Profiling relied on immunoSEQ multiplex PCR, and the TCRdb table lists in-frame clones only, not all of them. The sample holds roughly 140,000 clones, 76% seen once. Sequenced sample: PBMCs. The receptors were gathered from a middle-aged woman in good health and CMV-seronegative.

The CDR3 DNA sequence: TGCGCCAGCAGCCCCGGGGCGGGGGGCGGCACAGATACGCAGTATTTT. Encoded protein: CASSPGAGGGTDTQYF. This sequence joins TRBV5-1 and TRBJ2-3; 8 bases agree with TRBD2. Germline values: CDR1 SGHRS, CDR2 YFSETQ. V lost 4 bases, J lost 1 base, and 8 bases stayed unmatched. The CDR3 is made up of 16 amino acids.

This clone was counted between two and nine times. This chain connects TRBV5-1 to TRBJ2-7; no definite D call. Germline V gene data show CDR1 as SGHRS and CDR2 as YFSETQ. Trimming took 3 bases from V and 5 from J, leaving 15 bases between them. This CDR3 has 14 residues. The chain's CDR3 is CASSSIHRSNEQYF. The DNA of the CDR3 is TGCGCCAGCAGCTCAATACACAGATCAAACGAGCAGTACTTC.

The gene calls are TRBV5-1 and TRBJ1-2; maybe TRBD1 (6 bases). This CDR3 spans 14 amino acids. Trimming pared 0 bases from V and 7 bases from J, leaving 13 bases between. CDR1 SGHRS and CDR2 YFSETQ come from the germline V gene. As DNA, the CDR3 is TGCGCCAGCAGCTTGGAGTCAGGGGAATCTGGCTACACCTTC. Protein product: CASSLESGESGYTF.

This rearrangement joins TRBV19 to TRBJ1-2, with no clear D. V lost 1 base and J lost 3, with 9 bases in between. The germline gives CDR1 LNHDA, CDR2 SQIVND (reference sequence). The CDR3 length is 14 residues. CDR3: CASSIVGGDYGYTF. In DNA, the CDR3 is TGTGCCAGTAGTATAGTGGGAGGAGACTATGGCTACACCTTC. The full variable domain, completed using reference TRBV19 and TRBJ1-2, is DGGITQSPKYLFRKEGQNVTLSCEQNLNHDAMYWYRQDPGQGLRLIYYSQIVNDFQKGDIAEGYSVSREKKESFPLTVTSAQKNPTAFYLCASSIVGGDYGYTFGSGTRLTVV.

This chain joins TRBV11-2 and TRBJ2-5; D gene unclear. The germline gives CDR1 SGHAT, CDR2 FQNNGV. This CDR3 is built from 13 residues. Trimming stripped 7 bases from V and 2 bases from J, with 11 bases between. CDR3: CASTMRGQETQYF. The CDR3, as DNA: TGTGCCAGCACGATGCGCGGACAAGAGACCCAGTACTTC.

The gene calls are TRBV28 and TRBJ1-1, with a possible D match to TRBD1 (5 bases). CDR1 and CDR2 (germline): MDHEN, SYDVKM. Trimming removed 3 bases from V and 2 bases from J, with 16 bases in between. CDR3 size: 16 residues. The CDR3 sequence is CASSFLGGRSNTEAFF. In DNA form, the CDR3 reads TGTGCCAGCAGTTTCTTGGGGGGGAGGAGTAACACTGAAGCTTTCTTT.

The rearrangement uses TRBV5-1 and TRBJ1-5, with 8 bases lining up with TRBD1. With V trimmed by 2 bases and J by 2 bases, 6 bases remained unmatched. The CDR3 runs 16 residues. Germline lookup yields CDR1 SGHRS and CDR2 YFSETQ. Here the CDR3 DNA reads TGCGCCAGCAGCTTCATGCCAGGGGGCGGCAATCAGCCCCAGCATTTT. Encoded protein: CASSFMPGGGNQPQHF.

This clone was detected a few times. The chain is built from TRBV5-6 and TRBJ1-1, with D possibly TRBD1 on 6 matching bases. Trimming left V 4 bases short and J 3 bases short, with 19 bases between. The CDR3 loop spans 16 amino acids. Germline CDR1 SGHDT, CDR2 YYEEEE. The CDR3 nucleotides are TGTGCCAGCAGCAGGGACTATACGGGGGCACACACTGAAGCTTTCTTT. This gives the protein CASSRDYTGAHTEAFF.

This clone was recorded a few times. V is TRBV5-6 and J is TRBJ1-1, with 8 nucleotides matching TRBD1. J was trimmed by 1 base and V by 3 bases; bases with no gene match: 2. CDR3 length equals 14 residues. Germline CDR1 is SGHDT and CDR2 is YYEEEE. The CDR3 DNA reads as TGTGCCAGCAGCTACGGACAGGGGAACACTGAAGCTTTCTTT. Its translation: CASSYGQGNTEAFF. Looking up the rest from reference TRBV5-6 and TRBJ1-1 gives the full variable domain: DAGVTQSPTHLIKTRGQQVTLRCSPKSGHDTVSWYQQALGQGPQFIFQYYEEEERQRGNFPDRFSGHQFPNYSSELNVNALLLGDSALYLCASSYGQGNTEAFFGQGTRLTVV.

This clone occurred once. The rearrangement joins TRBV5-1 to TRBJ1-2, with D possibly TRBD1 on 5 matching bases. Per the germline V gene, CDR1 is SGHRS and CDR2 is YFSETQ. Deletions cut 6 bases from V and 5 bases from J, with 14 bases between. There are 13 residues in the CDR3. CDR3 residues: CASTWMGPYGYTF. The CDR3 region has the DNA TGCGCCAGCACCTGGATGGGGCCGTATGGCTACACCTTC.

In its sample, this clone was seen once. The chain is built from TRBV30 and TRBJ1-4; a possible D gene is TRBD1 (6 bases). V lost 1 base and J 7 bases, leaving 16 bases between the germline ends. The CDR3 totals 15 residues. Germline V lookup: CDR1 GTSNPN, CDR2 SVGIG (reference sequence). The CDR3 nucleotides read TGTGCCTGGAGTGGGATTGAGGGGGTGGGTGAAAAACTGTTTTTT. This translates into CAWSGIEGVGEKLFF.

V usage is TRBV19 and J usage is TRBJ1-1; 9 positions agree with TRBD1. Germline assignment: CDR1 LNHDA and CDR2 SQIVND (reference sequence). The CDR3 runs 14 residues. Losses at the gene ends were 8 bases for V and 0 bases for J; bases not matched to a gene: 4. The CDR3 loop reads CASSGQGLNTEAFF. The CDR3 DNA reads TGTGCCAGTTCCGGACAGGGGCTGAACACTGAAGCTTTCTTT.

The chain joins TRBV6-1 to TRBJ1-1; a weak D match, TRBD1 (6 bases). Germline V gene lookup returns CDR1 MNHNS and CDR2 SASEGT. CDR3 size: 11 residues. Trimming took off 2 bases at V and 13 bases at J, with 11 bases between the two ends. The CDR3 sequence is CASSEIGGHFF. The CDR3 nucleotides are TGTGCCAGCAGTGAAATTGGGGGACATTTCTTT.

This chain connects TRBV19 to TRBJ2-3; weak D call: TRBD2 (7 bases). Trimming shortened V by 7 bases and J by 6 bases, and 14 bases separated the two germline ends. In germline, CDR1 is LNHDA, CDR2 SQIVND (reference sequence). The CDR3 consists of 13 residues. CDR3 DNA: TGTGCCAGTAAGCCCCGGGGGGCCGATACGCAGTATTTT. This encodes CASKPRGADTQYF.

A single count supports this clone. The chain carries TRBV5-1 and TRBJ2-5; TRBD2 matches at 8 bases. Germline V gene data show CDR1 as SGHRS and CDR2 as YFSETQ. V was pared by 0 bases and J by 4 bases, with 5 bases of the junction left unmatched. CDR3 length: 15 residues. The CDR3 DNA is TGCGCCAGCAGCTTGGTAGCGGGGCGGGGAGAGACCCAGTACTTC. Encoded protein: CASSLVAGRGETQYF.

The CDR3 bases are TGTGCCTGGAGGGTACAGGGGCGGAACGCTTTCTTT. This codes for CAWRVQGRNAFF. The chain couples TRBV30 to TRBJ1-1; 7 bases match TRBD1. Germline CDR1 GTSNPN, CDR2 SVGIG (reference sequence). This CDR3 is 12 amino acids long. V shed 3 bases, J shed 11 bases, and the junction held 9 bases outside the gene matches.

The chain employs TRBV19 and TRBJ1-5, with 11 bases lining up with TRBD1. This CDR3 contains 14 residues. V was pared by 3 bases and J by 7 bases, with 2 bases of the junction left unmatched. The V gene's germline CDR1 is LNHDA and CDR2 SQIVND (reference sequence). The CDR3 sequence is CASSIRDRGQPQHF. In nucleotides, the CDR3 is TGTGCCAGTAGTATCCGGGACAGGGGGCAGCCCCAGCATTTT.

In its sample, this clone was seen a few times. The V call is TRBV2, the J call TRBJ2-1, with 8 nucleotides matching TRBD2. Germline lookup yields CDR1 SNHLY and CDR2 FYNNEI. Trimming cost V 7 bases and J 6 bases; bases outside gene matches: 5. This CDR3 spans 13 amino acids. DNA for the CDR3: TGTGCCAGCATCACCGGGACTAGCAATGAGCAGTTCTTC. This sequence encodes CASITGTSNEQFF.

The CDR3 spells CASSLQTGGNSPLHF. CDR3 coding DNA: TGTGCCAGTAGCCTCCAGACTGGCGGTAATTCACCCCTCCACTTT. The chain has TRBV19 and TRBJ1-6; D not resolved. There are 15 residues in the CDR3. Germline CDR1 reads LNHDA; CDR2 reads SQIVND (reference sequence). Deletions cut 6 bases from V and 6 bases from J, with 15 bases between.

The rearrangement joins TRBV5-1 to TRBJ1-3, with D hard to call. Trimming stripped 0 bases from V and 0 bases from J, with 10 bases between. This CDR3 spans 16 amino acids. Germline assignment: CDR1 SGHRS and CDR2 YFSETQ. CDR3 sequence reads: CASSLVPGSSGNTIYF. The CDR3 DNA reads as TGCGCCAGCAGCTTGGTCCCGGGGAGCTCTGGAAACACCATATATTTT.

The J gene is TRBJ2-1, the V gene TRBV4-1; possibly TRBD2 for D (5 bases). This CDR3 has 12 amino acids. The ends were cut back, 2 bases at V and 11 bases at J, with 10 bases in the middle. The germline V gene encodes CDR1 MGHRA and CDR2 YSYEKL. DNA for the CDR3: TGCGCCAGCAGCCAACTCGGGGTACAGCAGTTCTTC. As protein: CASSQLGVQQFF.

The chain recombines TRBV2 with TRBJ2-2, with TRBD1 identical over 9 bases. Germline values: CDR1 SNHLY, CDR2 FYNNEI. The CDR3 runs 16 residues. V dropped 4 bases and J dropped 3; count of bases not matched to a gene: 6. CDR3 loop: CASSARTGVYTGELFF. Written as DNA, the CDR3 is TGTGCCAGCAGTGCTAGGACAGGGGTTTACACCGGGGAGCTGTTTTTT.

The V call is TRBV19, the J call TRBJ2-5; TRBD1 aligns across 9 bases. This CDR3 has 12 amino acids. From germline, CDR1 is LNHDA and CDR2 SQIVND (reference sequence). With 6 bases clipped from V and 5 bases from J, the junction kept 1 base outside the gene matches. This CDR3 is CASSDRGETQYF. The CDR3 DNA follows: TGTGCCAGTAGCGACAGGGGGGAGACCCAGTACTTC.

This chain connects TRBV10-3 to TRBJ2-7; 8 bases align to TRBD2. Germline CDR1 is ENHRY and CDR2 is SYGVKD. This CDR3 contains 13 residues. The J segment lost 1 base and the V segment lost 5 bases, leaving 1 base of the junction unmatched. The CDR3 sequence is CAISTSGSYEQYF. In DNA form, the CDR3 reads TGTGCCATCAGTACTAGCGGTTCCTACGAGCAGTACTTC.